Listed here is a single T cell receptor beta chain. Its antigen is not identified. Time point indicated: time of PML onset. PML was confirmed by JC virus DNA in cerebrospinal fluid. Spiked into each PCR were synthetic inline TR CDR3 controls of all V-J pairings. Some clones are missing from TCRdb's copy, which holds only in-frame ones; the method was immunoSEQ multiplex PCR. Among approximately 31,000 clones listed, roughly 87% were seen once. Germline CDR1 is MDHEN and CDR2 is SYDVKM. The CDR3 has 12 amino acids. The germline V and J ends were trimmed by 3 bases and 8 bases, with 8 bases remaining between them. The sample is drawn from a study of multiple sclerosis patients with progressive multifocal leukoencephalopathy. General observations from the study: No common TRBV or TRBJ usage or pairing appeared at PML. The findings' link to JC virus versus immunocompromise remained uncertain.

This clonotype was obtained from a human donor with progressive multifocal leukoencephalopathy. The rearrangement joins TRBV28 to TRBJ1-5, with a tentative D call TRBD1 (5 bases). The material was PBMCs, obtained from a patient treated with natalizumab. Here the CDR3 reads CASSFRGKPQHF. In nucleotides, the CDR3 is TGTGCCAGCAGTTTTAGGGGAAAGCCCCAGCATTTT.